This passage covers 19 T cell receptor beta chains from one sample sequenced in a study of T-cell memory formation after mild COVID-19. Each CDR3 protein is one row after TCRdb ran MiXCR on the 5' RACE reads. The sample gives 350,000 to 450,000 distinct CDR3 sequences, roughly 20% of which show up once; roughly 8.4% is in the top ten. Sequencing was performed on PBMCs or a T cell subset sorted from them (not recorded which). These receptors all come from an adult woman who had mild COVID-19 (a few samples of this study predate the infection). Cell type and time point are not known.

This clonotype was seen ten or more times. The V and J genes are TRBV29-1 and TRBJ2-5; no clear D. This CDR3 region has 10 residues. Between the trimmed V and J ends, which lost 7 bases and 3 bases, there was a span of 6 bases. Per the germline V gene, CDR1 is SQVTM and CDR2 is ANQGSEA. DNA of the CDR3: TGCAGCGGAGGAGAAGAGACCCAGTACTTC. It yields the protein CSGGEETQYF.

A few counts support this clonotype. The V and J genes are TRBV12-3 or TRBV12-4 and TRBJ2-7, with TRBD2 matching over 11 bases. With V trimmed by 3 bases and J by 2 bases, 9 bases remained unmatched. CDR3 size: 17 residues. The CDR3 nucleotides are TGTGCCAGCAGTTTCGGAGGACTAGCGGGCGCGCCCTACGAGCAGTACTTC. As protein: CASSFGGLAGAPYEQYF.

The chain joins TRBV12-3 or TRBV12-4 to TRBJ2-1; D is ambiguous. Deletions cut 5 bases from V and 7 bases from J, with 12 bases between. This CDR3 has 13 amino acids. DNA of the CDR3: TGTGCCAGCAGTGGAGTTTTCCGGAATGAGCAGTTCTTC. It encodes CASSGVFRNEQFF.

CDR3 sequence (DNA): TGTGCCAGCAGGCCGGGACAGGGAAATGAAAAACTGTTTTTT. Protein: CASRPGQGNEKLFF. This sequence joins TRBV12-3 or TRBV12-4 and TRBJ1-4; 9 bases are shared with TRBD1. V lost 6 bases and J lost 5; bases outside the gene matches: 4. The CDR3 consists of 14 residues.

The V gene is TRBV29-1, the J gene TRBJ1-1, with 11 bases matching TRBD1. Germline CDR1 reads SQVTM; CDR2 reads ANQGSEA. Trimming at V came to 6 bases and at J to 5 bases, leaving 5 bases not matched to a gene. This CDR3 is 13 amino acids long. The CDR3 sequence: CSVAGQGGTEAFF. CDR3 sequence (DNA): TGCAGCGTGGCGGGACAGGGGGGAACTGAAGCTTTCTTT.

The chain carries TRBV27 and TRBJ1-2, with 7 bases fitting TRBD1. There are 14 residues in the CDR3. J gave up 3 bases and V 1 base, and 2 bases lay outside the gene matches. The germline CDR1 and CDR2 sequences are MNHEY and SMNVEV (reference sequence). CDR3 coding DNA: TGTGCCAGCAGTTTATACGGGACAGACTATGGCTACACCTTC. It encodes CASSLYGTDYGYTF.

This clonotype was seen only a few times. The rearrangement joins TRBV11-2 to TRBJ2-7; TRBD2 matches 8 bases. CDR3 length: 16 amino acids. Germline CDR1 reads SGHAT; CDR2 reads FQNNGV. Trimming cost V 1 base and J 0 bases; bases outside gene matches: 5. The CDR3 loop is CASSLVAAGVSYEQYF. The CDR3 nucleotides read TGTGCCAGCAGCTTAGTCGCAGCGGGGGTCTCCTACGAGCAGTACTTC.

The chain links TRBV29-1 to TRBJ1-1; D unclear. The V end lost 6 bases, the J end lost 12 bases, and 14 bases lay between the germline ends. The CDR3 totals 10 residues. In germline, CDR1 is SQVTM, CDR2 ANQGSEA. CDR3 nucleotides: TGCAGCGTAGGAGGGAGCGGCACTTTCTTT. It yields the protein CSVGGSGTFF.

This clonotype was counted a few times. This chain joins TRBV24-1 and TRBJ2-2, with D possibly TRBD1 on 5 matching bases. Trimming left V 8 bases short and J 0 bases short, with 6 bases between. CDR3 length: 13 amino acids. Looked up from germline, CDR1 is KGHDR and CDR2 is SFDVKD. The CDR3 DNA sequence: TGTGCCACCACACAGGCGAACACCGGGGAGCTGTTTTTT. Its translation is CATTQANTGELFF.

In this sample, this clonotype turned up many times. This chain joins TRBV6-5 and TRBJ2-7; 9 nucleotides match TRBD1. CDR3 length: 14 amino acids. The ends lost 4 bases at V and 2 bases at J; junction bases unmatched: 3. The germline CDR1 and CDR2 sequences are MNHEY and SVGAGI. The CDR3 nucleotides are TGTGCCAGCAGTTTGACAGGGGGGGCCTACGAGCAGTACTTC. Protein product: CASSLTGGAYEQYF.

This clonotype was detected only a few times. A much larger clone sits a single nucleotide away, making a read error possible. CDR3 nucleotides: TGTGCCAGCAGCGCGACAGGGAACTATGGCTACACCTTC. This codes for CASSATGNYGYTF. The chain couples TRBV11-2 to TRBJ1-2, with TRBD1 identical over 7 bases. Trimming at V came to 5 bases and at J to 2 bases, leaving 2 bases not matched to a gene. The CDR3 has 13 residues. Per germline, CDR1 SGHAT and CDR2 FQNNGV. Based on the CDR3 plus reference TRBV11-2 and TRBJ1-2, the full variable domain is EAGVAQSPRYKIIEKRQSVAFWCNPISGHATLYWYQQILGQGPKLLIQFQNNGVVDDSQLPKDRFSAERLKGVDSTLKIQPAKLEDSAVYLCASSATGNYGYTFGSGTRLTVV.

DNA for the CDR3: TGTGCCAGCAGACGCACAGGGTTGGGGCGCTCCACAGATACGCAGTATTTT. It encodes CASRRTGLGRSTDTQYF. The chain combines TRBV6-5 with TRBJ2-3; a possible D gene is TRBD1 (6 bases). This CDR3 contains 17 residues. Between the trimmed V and J ends, which lost 6 bases and 2 bases, there was a span of 21 bases. Germline V gene data show CDR1 as MNHEY and CDR2 as SVGAGI.

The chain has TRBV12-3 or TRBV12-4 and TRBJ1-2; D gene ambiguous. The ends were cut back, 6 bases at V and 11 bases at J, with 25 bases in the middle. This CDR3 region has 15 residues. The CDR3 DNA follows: TGTGCCAGCAGCCAGACCAGGACGGATCCCCTCGGGTACACCTTC. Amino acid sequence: CASSQTRTDPLGYTF.

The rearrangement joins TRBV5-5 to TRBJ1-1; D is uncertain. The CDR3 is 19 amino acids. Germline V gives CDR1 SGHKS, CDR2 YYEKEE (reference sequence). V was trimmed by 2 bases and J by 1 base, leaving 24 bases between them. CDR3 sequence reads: CASSFLMPGSWIGNTEAFF. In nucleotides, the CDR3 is TGTGCCAGCAGCTTCCTTATGCCGGGGTCTTGGATCGGGAACACTGAAGCTTTCTTT.

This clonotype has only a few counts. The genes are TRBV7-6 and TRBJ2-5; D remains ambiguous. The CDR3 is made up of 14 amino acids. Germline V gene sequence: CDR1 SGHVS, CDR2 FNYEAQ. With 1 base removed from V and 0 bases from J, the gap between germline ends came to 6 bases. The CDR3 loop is CASSLGRYQETQYF. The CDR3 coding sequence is TGTGCCAGCAGCTTAGGGCGGTACCAAGAGACCCAGTACTTC.

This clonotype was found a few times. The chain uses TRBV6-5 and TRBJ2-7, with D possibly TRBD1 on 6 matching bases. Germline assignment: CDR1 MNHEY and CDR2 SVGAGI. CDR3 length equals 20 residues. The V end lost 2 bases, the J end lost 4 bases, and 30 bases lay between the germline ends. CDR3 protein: CASSYIQPGTQRFWGYEQYF. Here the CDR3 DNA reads TGTGCCAGCAGTTACATCCAGCCCGGGACACAAAGGTTTTGGGGGTACGAGCAGTACTTC.

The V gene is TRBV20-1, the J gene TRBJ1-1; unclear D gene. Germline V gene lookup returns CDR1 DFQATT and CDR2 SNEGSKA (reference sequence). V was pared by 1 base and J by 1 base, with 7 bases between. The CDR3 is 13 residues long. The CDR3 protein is CSARGYRNTEAFF. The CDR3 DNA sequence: TGCAGTGCTAGAGGTTACAGGAACACTGAAGCTTTCTTT.

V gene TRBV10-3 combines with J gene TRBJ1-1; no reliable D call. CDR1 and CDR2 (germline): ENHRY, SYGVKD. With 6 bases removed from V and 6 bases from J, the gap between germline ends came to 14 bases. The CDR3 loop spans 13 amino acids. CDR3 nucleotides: TGTGCCATCAGGGGCCCTCACCTCCCTGAAGCTTTCTTT. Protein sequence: CAIRGPHLPEAFF.

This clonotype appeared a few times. CDR3 coding DNA: TGTGCCAGCAGCTCCCCCCGGGACAGGGAGGGCTACACCTTC. Translated: CASSSPRDREGYTF. This chain uses TRBV11-2 with TRBJ1-2; the match to TRBD1 covers 9 bases. The CDR3 runs to 14 residues. From germline, CDR1 is SGHAT and CDR2 FQNNGV. After removal of 4 bases from V and 8 bases from J, the junction contained 8 bases not matched to a gene.